This is a list of T cell receptor beta chains from one sample in a study of technical replicates of blood from a few donors. The method was immunoSEQ multiplex PCR; TCRdb's version includes in-frame clones alone and lacks a portion of them. The sample contains approximately 90,000 clones, 95% of which appear only once. The sequenced sample was T cells isolated from PBMCs. Receptors were obtained from a human donor in good health. Each CDR3 is given with its conserved first and last residue. Fields, in order: CDR3 protein, J gene, V gene.

CDR3 protein: CASSEVGGGYTF
J gene: TRBJ1-2
V gene: TRBV2

CDR3 protein: CASSAANHYGYTF
J gene: TRBJ1-2
V gene: TRBV10-2

CDR3 protein: CASSPLETGLRHEQYF
J gene: TRBJ2-7
V gene: TRBV28

CDR3 protein: CASSTPGGTYEQYF
J gene: TRBJ2-7
V gene: TRBV13

CDR3 protein: CASSLYREQLYGYTF
J gene: TRBJ1-2
V gene: TRBV19

CDR3 protein: CASSGGLAASTDTQYF
J gene: TRBJ2-3
V gene: TRBV6-1

CDR3 protein: CASSSGVGMNTEAFF
J gene: TRBJ1-1
V gene: TRBV5-4

CDR3 protein: CAWSVLLDTEAFF
J gene: TRBJ1-1
V gene: TRBV30

CDR3 protein: CASEAGGGNTDTQYF
J gene: TRBJ2-3
V gene: TRBV6-1

CDR3 protein: CASSWTGGRHYGYTF
J gene: TRBJ1-2
V gene: TRBV28

CDR3 protein: CASSLGDRVQETQYF
J gene: TRBJ2-5
V gene: TRBV5-8

CDR3 protein: CASSDSAGEVKTQYF
J gene: TRBJ2-5
V gene: TRBV2

CDR3 protein: CSVEAIGTSGSTDTQYF
J gene: TRBJ2-3
V gene: TRBV29-1

CDR3 protein: CASTGGGETQYF
J gene: TRBJ2-5
V gene: TRBV2

CDR3 protein: CAWTGYEKLFF
J gene: TRBJ1-4
V gene: TRBV30

CDR3 protein: CATILRGLLGLGNTIYF
J gene: TRBJ1-3
V gene: TRBV7-2

CDR3 protein: CASRRLNTEAFF
J gene: TRBJ1-1
V gene: TRBV7-9

CDR3 protein: CASSRTGSFSYEQYF
J gene: TRBJ2-7
V gene: TRBV18

CDR3 protein: CAWCQTGRDYSPLHF
J gene: TRBJ1-6
V gene: TRBV30

CDR3 protein: CASSPLGQGMEKLFF
J gene: TRBJ1-4
V gene: TRBV18

CDR3 protein: CASSDERGYQETQYF
J gene: TRBJ2-5
V gene: TRBV2

CDR3 protein: CASSVGGVETQYF
J gene: TRBJ2-5
V gene: TRBV9

CDR3 protein: CASSSRAGANTGELFF
J gene: TRBJ2-2
V gene: TRBV7-9

CDR3 protein: CASSAQVGYEQYF
J gene: TRBJ2-7
V gene: TRBV6-5

CDR3 protein: CASSHRRLASYNEQFF
J gene: TRBJ2-1
V gene: TRBV14

CDR3 protein: CASRSTSGRGITDTQYF
J gene: TRBJ2-3
V gene: TRBV27

CDR3 protein: CASSILGGDRHGETQYF
J gene: TRBJ2-5
V gene: TRBV7-6

CDR3 protein: CASSLIDRGFGNTIYF
J gene: TRBJ1-3
V gene: TRBV5-6

CDR3 protein: CASRLGNTIYF
J gene: TRBJ1-3
V gene: TRBV6-5

CDR3 protein: CASSFRQGLEGYTF
J gene: TRBJ1-2
V gene: TRBV5-1

CDR3 protein: CASSLDPANYGYTF
J gene: TRBJ1-2
V gene: TRBV5-1

CDR3 protein: CASSASTGGNQPQHF
J gene: TRBJ1-5
V gene: TRBV5-1

CDR3 protein: CASSLVSSGRDTQYF
J gene: TRBJ2-3
V gene: TRBV7-8

CDR3 protein: CASSYSRGFGETQYF
J gene: TRBJ2-5
V gene: TRBV6-5

CDR3 protein: CASSPRGIETQYF
J gene: TRBJ2-5
V gene: TRBV18

CDR3 protein: CASNSGTGGNQPQHF
J gene: TRBJ1-5
V gene: TRBV28

CDR3 protein: CASIGASIYGYTF
J gene: TRBJ1-2
V gene: TRBV28

CDR3 protein: CASSQGFGQGDSTDTQYF
J gene: TRBJ2-3
V gene: TRBV4-2

CDR3 protein: CASSVGTANFNYGYTF
J gene: TRBJ1-2
V gene: TRBV2

CDR3 protein: CASSFQGVDGYTF
J gene: TRBJ1-2
V gene: TRBV11-2

CDR3 protein: CASSFRQGLAFF
J gene: TRBJ1-1
V gene: TRBV11-2

CDR3 protein: CASSPPSGIYEQYF
J gene: TRBJ2-7
V gene: TRBV18